This T cell receptor (beta chain) was sequenced for a study of blood T cell repertoires in COVID-19. Germline CDR1 reads MDHEN; CDR2 reads SYDVKM. V shed 1 base and J 0 bases; nucleotides not matched to a gene: 12. The CDR3 sequence is 19 residues long. This table comes from immunoSEQ multiplex PCR, and its TCRdb copy is limited to in-frame clones, with some not included. In the table there are 15,000 to 25,000 clones, approximately 95% of which are singletons. The sequencing input was peripheral blood. The rearrangement uses TRBV28 and TRBJ1-3; 7 nucleotides agree with TRBD1. The TCR was taken from a woman aged 45-65 years with active COVID-19. The CDR3 is CASSLFVGTADSSGNTIYF. Written as DNA, the CDR3 is TGTGCCAGCAGTTTATTCGTTGGGACAGCCGACTCCTCTGGAAACACCATATATTTT.